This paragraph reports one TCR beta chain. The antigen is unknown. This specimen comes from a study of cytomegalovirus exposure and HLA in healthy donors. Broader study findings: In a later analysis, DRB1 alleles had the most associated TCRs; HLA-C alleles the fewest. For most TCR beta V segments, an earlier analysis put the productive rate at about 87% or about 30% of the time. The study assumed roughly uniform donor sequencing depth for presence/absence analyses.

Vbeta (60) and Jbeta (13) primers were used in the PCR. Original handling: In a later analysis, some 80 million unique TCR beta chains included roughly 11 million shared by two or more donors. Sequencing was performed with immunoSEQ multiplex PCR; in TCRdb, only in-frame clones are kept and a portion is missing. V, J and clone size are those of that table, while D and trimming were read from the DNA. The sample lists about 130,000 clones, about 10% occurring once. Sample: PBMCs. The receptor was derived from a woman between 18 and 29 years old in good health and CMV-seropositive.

The CDR3 sequence is CASSQTGNTGELFF. Written as DNA, the CDR3 is TGTGCCAGCAGCCAGACGGGGAACACCGGGGAGCTGTTTTTT. The chain has TRBV7-2 and TRBJ2-2; D is uncertain. Germline CDR1 reads SGHTA; CDR2 reads FQGNSA. The CDR3 runs to 14 residues. The V gene lost 5 bases and the J gene lost 1 base, with 8 bases spanning the gap.